Sequencing of this TCR beta chain was carried out in a study of cytomegalovirus exposure and HLA in healthy donors (dated by TCRdb to about 2017). About the full investigation: An earlier analysis of approximately 600 of the donors reported more than 250 Gb of sequence data and 117 million unique TCR beta sequences from about 179 million T cells. Four or five DR-DQ haplotypes were handled as single units for association and clustering because linkage in the cohort was strong. Rather than using new phenotypic data, the later analysis identified candidate immune exposures from TCR beta sequences and from how often those sequences occurred across donors. In an earlier analysis of several hundred of the donors, high-throughput TCR beta sequencing was used to judge whether each TCR beta V gene segment behaved as functional or pseudogenic. A later analysis re-analyzed previously published TCR beta repertoires from roughly 600 donors and added high-resolution HLA genotyping to study TCR occurrence patterns. The study used immunosequencing to profile the T cell repertoires of several hundred subjects and linked those repertoires to cytomegalovirus serostatus. The study was designed to test whether signatures of past pathogen exposure could be identified by cataloging public T cell receptors. The study combined high-throughput TCR immunosequencing, statistical association of individual TCRs with disease status, and machine learning to predict cytomegalovirus infection status. HLA typing included class I and class II loci at four-digit resolution. Every discovery cohort repertoire had been produced on one sequencing platform. A separate validation cohort of roughly 130 different subjects was used in addition to the roughly 700-subject first cohort. On average, roughly 200,000 unique TCR beta nucleotide sequences were sequenced per donor among about 400 genotyped donors of the cohort, with roughly 18% of those sequences being non-productive. In a later genetic analysis, genome-wide SNP genotypes for about three fifths of the 666 donors were used, and that subset was treated as a discovery cohort. Donor age, sex, ethnicity and CMV serostatus were compiled alongside the repertoire data. Of the roughly 430 genotyped donors, roughly 85% fell in the genetic ancestry cluster associated with self-reported Caucasian donors. An early release covering roughly 640 HLA-typed donors comprised about 300 gigabases of sequencing data and 65 million to 100 million unique TCR sequences. Typing coverage differed by locus: A, B, C, DRB1 and DQB1 were typed in about 620-630 donors, DQA1 in 500 to 550, DPA1 in 606, and DPB1 in just under 490. What the work shows at the level of the full study, not this receptor alone: In a later analysis, several top co-occurrence clusters were reported to appear linked to parvovirus B19, influenza, CMV and Epstein-Barr virus. Linkage disequilibrium might explain the correlated functional status among segregating V segments, but an unknown experimental factor could not be excluded. In a later genetic analysis, a missense DCLRE1C variant was associated with V-gene and J-gene trimming of TCR beta chains, and the association was replicated in an independent cohort. Because some donors lacked HLA typing at each locus, the association tests relied only on the typed subset. A further reported finding was that TCR beta sequences accurately predicted the HLA-A and HLA-B alleles for most subjects in the first cohort. Compared with the approximately 710-donor mean, donors in an Asian-associated ancestry cluster had fewer N-insertions in productive TCRs, according to a later genetic analysis. Cytomegalovirus status was reported to be diagnosed by the classifier with high specificity and sensitivity in both the original and validation cohorts. Because counts were too low, 15 to 20 rarely observed V segments, including chromosome 9 orphons, were excluded from the earlier analysis of 587 of the donors. The only immune exposure information available for the cohort was CMV serostatus. At a false discovery rate of 0.05, a later analysis linked about 17,000 TCR beta sequences to specific HLA alleles. Compared with equally common non-associated chains, HLA-associated TCR beta chains in a later analysis were more clonally expanded and had lower generation probabilities. A cluster of highly shared sequence variants was judged likely to be a technical artifact of the sequencing pipeline. The study listed 164 TCR beta chains as associated with cytomegalovirus. While some public TCRs were present in many individuals, most TCR sequences turned up only very rarely across donors. This cohort had only TCR beta chains sequenced, and the lack of alpha or paired-chain data limited which features could be detected. An earlier analysis of approximately 600 of the donors showed that most TCR beta V segments appeared in productive rearrangements either about 87% or about 30% of the time, which broadly matched IMGT annotations. A later analysis found that TCR association rates varied across HLA loci, with DRB1 alleles showing the most associated TCRs and HLA-C alleles the fewest. When HLA alleles, especially DR and DQ, strongly co-occurred, TCR associations were difficult to assign to individual alleles. A later analysis found that most CMV-associated TCR beta chains appeared HLA-restricted, with HLA associations seemingly driven largely by CMV exposure. In vitro tests confirmed that three of the cytomegalovirus-associated TCR beta chains recognize cytomegalovirus antigens. Some IMGT-functional V segments, including TRBV6-2 and TRBV6-3, could not be told apart with the 87-base-pair reads, so those segments were excluded. Roughly uniform sequencing depth across donors was assumed in presence/absence analyses, although this assumption may not hold. The authors suggested that the approach could potentially be extended to other disease states and immunological phenotypes.

In regard to this clone: Its antigen is unknown. Qualities for individual bases were not recorded, and no much larger clone is one base off.

The method was the immunoSEQ multiplex PCR assay. For the multiplex PCR, a mixture combining 60 forward primers for TCR Vbeta segments and 13 reverse primers for TCR Jbeta segments was used. Amplification of the CDR3 region of rearranged TCR beta genes was performed with a multiplex PCR assay on genomic DNA. On the Illumina HiSeq System, the amplified TCR beta libraries were sequenced as 87-base-pair reads. In the original analysis: A later analysis tallied 75 million to 85 million unique TCR beta chains across the approximately 670 repertoires, and some 10 million of those chains were shared by two or more donors. To remove PCR and sequencing errors, raw reads were error-corrected and collapsed into unique sequences using a nearest-neighbor algorithm that merged closely related sequences. Alignment of CDR3 sequences to IMGT reference sequences was used to assign V, D and J gene segments. For a sequence to be retained, a match of at least six nucleotides to both a V gene segment and a J gene segment was required. Rearrangements were called productive when the CDR3 lacked stop codons and stayed in frame with V and J; all others were non-productive. Following IMGT convention, CDR3 was defined as the stretch from the second conserved V-encoded cysteine to the conserved J-encoded phenylalanine. The earlier analysis of around 640 of the donors excluded sequences that lacked an unambiguous match to a single V gene segment. In an earlier analysis of 450 to 700 of the donors, V segments were called functional above 56.7% productive rearrangements and were called segregating when the between-donor standard deviation exceeded 5%. To diagnose cytomegalovirus status from the catalog of TCR beta chain sequences, a statistical classification framework was built. V and J gene assignment, in a later analysis, came from comparing TCR nucleotide sequences with IMGT/GENE-DB human TR gene sequences. A later analysis assigned CDR3 sequences and most-parsimonious VDJ recombination scenarios with the TCRdist pipeline. In a later analysis, each TCR beta chain was defined by its CDR3 amino acid sequence together with its V-gene family, and reads lacking a unique V-gene family were excluded. As a way to deal with suspected cross-contamination and a sequencing artifact, a later analysis dropped 500 to 700 nucleotide sequences that were highly shared and had low generation probability. For each public chain, a later analysis derived a clonal expansion index from normalized ranks of inferred template counts within each repertoire. In a later analysis, generation probabilities were computed using a VDJ recombination model fitted to out-of-frame rearrangements, and the results were checked against IGoR. Hypergeometric tests were used in a later analysis to score TCR-TCR, TCR-HLA and TCR-CMV co-occurrence, with a repertoire-size bias correction applied to the TCR pairs. A later analysis estimated false discovery rates by permuting HLA or CMV assignments 20 times. In a later analysis, co-occurring TCRs were grouped using DBSCAN, and TCRdist sequence similarity was added for clustering within HLA-allele-positive subsets. For co-occurrence clustering, repertoires with fewer than 30,000 or more than 120,000 public chains were excluded, along with 4 to 6 repertoires with anomalous nucleotide sharing. TCRdb's version of the immuneACCESS table is confined to in-frame rearrangements and falls short of the full clone set. An unresolved V gene accounts for under half of the shortfall where checked; the remainder is of unknown origin. Clone size and the V and J calls come from that table; the DNA yielded D and trimming. The sample data list about 110,000 clones, and under 70% of these were observed just once. In total, the top ten clones hold roughly 8.7% of the sample.

The germline V gene gives CDR1 as SNHLY and CDR2 as FYNNEI. Spanning cysteine to phenylalanine, the CDR3 consists of 16 amino acids. Of all the DNA, just the CDR3 is kept, 48 bases in frame from base 1. Deletion took 1 base off V and 6 bases off J, with a span of 17 bases between the germline ends. In total, 666 healthy bone marrow donors made up the cohort. At the time of sampling, every cohort member was nominally healthy, though immune exposures that went unrecorded were likely present. The donor tested CMV seropositive and was one of the 289 seropositive cohort members. A peripheral blood sample was provided by each donor, and peripheral blood mononuclear cells were used for TCR beta sequencing. The Qiagen DNeasy Blood Extraction Kit was used to extract genomic DNA from the blood cell samples.

The rearranged chain carries TRBV2 and TRBJ2-3; the D gene assignment is ambiguous. The sequencing input was PBMCs. The receptor was isolated from a man aged 25-40 years in good health and CMV-seropositive. The sequenced DNA is TGTGCCAGCAGTGAAGACGAGGCCCACGCTTGGGATACGCAGTATTTT. Its product reads: CASSEDEAHAWDTQYF.